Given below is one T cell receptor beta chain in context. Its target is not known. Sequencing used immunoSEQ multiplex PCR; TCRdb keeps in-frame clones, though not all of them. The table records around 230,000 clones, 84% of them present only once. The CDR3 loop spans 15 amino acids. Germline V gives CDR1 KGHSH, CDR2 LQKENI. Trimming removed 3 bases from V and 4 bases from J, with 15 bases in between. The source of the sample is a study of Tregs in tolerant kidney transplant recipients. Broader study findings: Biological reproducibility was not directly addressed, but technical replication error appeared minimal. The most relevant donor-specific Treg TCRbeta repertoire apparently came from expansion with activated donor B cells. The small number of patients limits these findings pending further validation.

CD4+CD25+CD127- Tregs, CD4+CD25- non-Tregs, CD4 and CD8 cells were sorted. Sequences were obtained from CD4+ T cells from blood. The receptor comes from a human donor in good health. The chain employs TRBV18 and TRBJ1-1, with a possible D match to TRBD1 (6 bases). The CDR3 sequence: CASSPIGGKGTEAFF. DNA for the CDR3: TGTGCCAGCTCACCTATAGGGGGGAAGGGCACTGAAGCTTTCTTT.